These T cell receptor beta chains were read from a single sample in a study of T cell changes during pregnancy in multiple sclerosis. Clones were sequenced by immunoSEQ multiplex PCR, and TCRdb holds only the in-frame ones, with some missing. The sample has 90,000 or so clones, around 93% seen once. The sample consisted of PBMCs, taken in the first trimester of pregnancy. The receptors originated from a female donor in good health, serving as a control in a pregnancy study. Some clones in this sample may be carry-over from other donors' samples. CDR3s leave out the opening cysteine and the closing phenylalanine or tryptophan. Not all rows give a size; the values are once, few, many and, for expanded clones, a class.

size,J,length,V,CDR3
-,TRBJ1-1,11,TRBV11-2,ASSVTGDLLAF
-,TRBJ2-3,11,TRBV5-1,ASSLSDTDTQY
few,TRBJ1-5,11,TRBV4-1,ASSQGARQPQH
-,TRBJ1-5,12,TRBV28,ASRSRGLEQPQH
-,TRBJ2-1,14,TRBV6-6,ASSTAGGTPYNEQF
-,TRBJ1-2,14,TRBV11-2,ASSPPPGQALGGYT
-,TRBJ2-3,9,TRBV5-1,ASSLEGAQY
-,TRBJ2-7,14,TRBV5-6,ASSLGGQTTSYEQY
once,TRBJ1-5,13,TRBV28,ASSTPSGPNQPQH
-,TRBJ2-1,14,TRBV5-4,ASSLAPGQGSNEQF
-,TRBJ2-3,13,TRBV2,ASRILAGGTDTQY
-,TRBJ2-3,13,TRBV28,ASSLEGQGTDTQY
-,TRBJ2-1,15,TRBV13,ASSLEGGASSYNEQF
-,TRBJ1-2,14,TRBV18,ASSPSAGGASDGYT
-,TRBJ2-5,13,TRBV28,ASSLEEAGVGTQY
-,TRBJ2-2,16,TRBV11-3,ASSLSTIGQVDTGELF
-,TRBJ2-3,17,TRBV5-4,ASSTGEGGPLWSTDTQY
-,TRBJ2-1,13,TRBV7-3,ASSQRGSGYNEQF
-,TRBJ1-1,10,TRBV29-1,SVNRAHTEAF